This T cell receptor (beta chain) was documented in a study of CD8 T cells in Susac syndrome. The CDR3 is 16 amino acids. V shed 0 bases and J 0 bases; nucleotides not matched to a gene: 8. CDR1 is DFQATT, CDR2 SNEGSKA, per germline (reference sequence). TCR beta sequencing was performed on blood CD8+ and CD4+ T cells. Random hexamers served to reverse transcribe about 0.45 to 1 ug RNA. Amplification of TCR beta CDR3 used immunoSEQ multiplex PCR across 54 Vbeta and 13 Jbeta. TCRdb processed the immunoSEQ multiplex PCR reads anew with MiXCR; each CDR3 protein has one entry. The data show approximately 200,000 distinct CDR3 sequences, around 96% seen once.

V gene TRBV20-1 combines with J gene TRBJ2-7; 7 bases are a match to TRBD2. Sequences were obtained from CD4+ T cells from PBMCs. The source of this sequence is a human donor with multiple sclerosis. The CDR3 sequence: CSARDPTSGISYEQYF. CDR3 DNA: TGCAGTGCTAGAGATCCGACCAGCGGGATCTCCTACGAGCAGTACTTC.